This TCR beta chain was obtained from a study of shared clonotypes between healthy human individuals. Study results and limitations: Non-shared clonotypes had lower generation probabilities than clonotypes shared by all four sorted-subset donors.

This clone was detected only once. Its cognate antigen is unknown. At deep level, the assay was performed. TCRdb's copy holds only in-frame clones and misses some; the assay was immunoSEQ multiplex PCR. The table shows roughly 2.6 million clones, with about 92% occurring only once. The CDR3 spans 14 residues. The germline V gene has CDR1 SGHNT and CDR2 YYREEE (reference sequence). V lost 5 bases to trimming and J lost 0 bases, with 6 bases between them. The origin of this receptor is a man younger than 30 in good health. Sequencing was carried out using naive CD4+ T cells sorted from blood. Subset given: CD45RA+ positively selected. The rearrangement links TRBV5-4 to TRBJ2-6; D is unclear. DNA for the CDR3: TGTGCCAGCAGGGATTCCTCTGGGGCCAACGTCCTGACTTTC. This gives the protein CASRDSSGANVLTF.